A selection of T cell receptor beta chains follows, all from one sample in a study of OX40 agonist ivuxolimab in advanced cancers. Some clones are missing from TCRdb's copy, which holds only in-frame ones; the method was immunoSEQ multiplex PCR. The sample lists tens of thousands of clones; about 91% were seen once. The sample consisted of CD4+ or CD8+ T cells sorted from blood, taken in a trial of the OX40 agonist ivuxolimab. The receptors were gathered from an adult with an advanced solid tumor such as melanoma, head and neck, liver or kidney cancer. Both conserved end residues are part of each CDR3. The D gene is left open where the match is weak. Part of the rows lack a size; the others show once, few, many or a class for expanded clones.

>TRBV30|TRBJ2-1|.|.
CAWRRRGRHNTEQFF
TGTGCCTGGAGGAGACGGGGACGGCACAATACTGAGCAGTTCTTC
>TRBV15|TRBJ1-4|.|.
CATSRARDEKLFF
TGTGCCACCAGCAGAGCCCGCGATGAAAAACTGTTTTTT
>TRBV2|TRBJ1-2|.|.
CASRVHDEHGYTF
TGTGCCAGCAGAGTTCACGACGAGCATGGCTACACCTTC
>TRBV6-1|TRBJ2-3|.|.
CASSVTAGTDTQYF
TGTGCCAGCAGTGTGACGGCTGGGACAGATACGCAGTATTTT
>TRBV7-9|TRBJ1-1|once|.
CASSLGKNTEAFF
TGTGCCAGCAGCTTAGGCAAGAACACTGAAGCTTTCTTT
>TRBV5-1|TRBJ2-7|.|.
CASSLVPGNWYEQYF
TGCGCCAGCAGCTTGGTCCCAGGGAATTGGTACGAGCAGTACTTC
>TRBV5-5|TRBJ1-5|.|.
CASSLLLGTRNQPQHF
TGTGCCAGCAGCTTGTTACTTGGGACCCGCAATCAGCCCCAGCATTTT
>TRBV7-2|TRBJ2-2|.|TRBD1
CASRLQGATGELFF
TGTGCCAGCAGACTACAGGGGGCAACCGGGGAGCTGTTTTTT
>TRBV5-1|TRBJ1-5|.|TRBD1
CASSPDRSNQPQHF
TGCGCCAGCAGCCCGGACAGGAGCAATCAGCCCCAGCATTTT
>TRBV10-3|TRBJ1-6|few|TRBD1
CAIGQGTVSPLHF
TGTGCCATAGGGCAGGGGACAGTCTCACCCCTCCACTTT
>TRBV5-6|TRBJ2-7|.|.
CASSLQDWDGYEQYF
TGTGCCAGCAGCTTGCAAGACTGGGACGGCTACGAGCAGTACTTC
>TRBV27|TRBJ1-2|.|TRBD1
CASTKWADRFHGYTF
TGTGCCAGCACTAAATGGGCGGACAGGTTCCATGGCTACACCTTC
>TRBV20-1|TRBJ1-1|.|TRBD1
CSATRQGVW
TGCAGTGCTACGCGACAGGGGGTGTGG
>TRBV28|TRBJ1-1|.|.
CASSFGRIRLGNTEAFF
TGTGCCAGCAGTTTCGGCCGGATCCGTCTCGGGAACACTGAAGCTTTCTTT
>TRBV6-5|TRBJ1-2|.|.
CASSYSDSPYGYTF
TGTGCCAGCAGTTACTCGGACAGCCCCTATGGCTACACCTTC
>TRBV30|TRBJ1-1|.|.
CAWSVRYQGGLNTEAFF
TGTGCCTGGAGTGTACGCTATCAGGGAGGCTTGAACACTGAAGCTTTCTTT